This paragraph reports one TCR beta chain. The sample comes from a study of blood T cell repertoires in COVID-19. Study background: Acute and convalescent COVID-19 samples came from the United States, Italy and Spain. T cells, B-cell-depleted T cells, or PBMCs provided the cDNA or gDNA that served as material.

Per the study methods: It was from reference gene primer amplification that nucleated cell counts were estimated. Only in-frame clones appear in the TCRdb table, and some are missing; sequencing was by immunoSEQ multiplex PCR. V, J and clone size reflect that table, while D and trimming were determined from the DNA. Of roughly 42,000 clones listed, roughly nine tenths are singletons. The clonotype originates from a human donor in a cohort sampled during active COVID-19. Sequenced material: peripheral blood.

DNA of the CDR3: TGTGCCAGCAGCTTGGGGGGAAGCACAGATACGCAGTATTTT. Translating it yields CASSLGGSTDTQYF. The gene calls are TRBV11-3 and TRBJ2-3; the D gene is possibly TRBD2 (6 bases). V lost 3 bases to trimming and J lost 0 bases, with 7 bases between them. The CDR3 sequence is 14 residues long. Looked up from germline, CDR1 is SGHNT and CDR2 is YENEEA.